This record looks at one TCR beta chain sequence and its context. The antigen is unknown. This CDR3 contains 15 residues. Trimming pared 0 bases from V and 0 bases from J, leaving 9 bases between. Germline loops: CDR1 ENHRY, CDR2 SYGVKD. The naive CD8 subset, CD45RO-negative cells positively selected for CCR7, excluded terminally differentiated effector memory CD45RA+ cells. Produced via immunoSEQ multiplex PCR; TCRdb's table is partial and in-frame only. The sample has around 600,000 clones, 85% to 95% seen once. The data were obtained in a study of shared clonotypes between healthy human individuals. General study results and limits: Researchers sampled only blood; tissue repertoires likely differ.

The source of this sequence is a woman aged 25-40 years in good health. This chain links TRBV10-3 with TRBJ2-7, with D perhaps matching TRBD2 (5 bases). The specimen was naive CD8+ T cells sorted from blood. CDR3 bases: TGTGCCATCAGTGAGTCCGGGGAAGGCTCCTACGAGCAGTACTTC. Translation: CAISESGEGSYEQYF.